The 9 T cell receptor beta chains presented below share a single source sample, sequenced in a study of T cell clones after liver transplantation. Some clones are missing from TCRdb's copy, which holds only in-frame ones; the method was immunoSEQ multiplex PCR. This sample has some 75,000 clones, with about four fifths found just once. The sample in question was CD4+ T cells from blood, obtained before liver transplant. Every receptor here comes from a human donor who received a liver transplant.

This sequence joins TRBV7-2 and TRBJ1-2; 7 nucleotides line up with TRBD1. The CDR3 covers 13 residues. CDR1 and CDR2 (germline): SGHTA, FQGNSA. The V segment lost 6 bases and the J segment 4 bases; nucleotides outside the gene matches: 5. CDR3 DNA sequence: TGTGCCAGCAGATCACAGGGGACCTATGGCTACACCTTC. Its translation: CASRSQGTYGYTF.

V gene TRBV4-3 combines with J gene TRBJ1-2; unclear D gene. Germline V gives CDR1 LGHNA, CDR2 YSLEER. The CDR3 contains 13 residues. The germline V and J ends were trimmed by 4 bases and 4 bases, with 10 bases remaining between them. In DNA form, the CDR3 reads TGCGCCAGCAGCCTAAGGATTGGCTATGGCTACACCTTC. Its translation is CASSLRIGYGYTF.

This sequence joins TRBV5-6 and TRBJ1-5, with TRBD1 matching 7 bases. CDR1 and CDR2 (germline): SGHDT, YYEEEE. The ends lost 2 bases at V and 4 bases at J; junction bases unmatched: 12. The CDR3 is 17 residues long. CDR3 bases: TGTGCCAGCAGCTTTCGTTCATCCGGACAGGAGAATCAGCCCCAGCATTTT. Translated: CASSFRSSGQENQPQHF.

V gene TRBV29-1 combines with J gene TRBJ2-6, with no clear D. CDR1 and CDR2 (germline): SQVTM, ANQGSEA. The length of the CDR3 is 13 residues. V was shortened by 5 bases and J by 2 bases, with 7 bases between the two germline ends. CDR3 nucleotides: TGCAGCGTTCCCGGCCCTGGGGCCAACGTCCTGACTTTC. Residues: CSVPGPGANVLTF.

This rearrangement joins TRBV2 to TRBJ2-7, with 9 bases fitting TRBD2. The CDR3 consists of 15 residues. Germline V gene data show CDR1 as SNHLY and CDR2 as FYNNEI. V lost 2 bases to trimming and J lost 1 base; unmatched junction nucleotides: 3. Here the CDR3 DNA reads TGTGCCAGCAGTGAATGGCGGGAGGGATCCTACGAGCAGTACTTC. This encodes CASSEWREGSYEQYF.

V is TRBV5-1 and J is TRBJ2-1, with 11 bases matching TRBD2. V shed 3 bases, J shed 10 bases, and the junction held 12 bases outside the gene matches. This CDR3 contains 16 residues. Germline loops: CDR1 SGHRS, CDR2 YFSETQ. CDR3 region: CASSSSTSGTFREQFF. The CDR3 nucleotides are TGCGCCAGCAGCTCCTCGACTAGCGGGACCTTTCGAGAGCAGTTCTTC. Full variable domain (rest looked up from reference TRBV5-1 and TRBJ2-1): KAGVTQTPRYLIKTRGQQVTLSCSPISGHRSVSWYQQTPGQGLQFLFEYFSETQRNKGNFPGRFSGRQFSNSRSEMNVSTLELGDSALYLCASSSSTSGTFREQFFGPGTRLTVL.

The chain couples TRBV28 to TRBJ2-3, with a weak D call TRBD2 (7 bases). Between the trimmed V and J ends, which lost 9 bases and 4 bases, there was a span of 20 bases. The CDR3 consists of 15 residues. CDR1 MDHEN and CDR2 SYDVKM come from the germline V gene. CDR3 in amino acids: CASTVGGAFSDTQYF. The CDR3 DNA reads TGTGCCAGTACCGTGGGGGGGGCGTTTTCAGATACGCAGTATTTT.

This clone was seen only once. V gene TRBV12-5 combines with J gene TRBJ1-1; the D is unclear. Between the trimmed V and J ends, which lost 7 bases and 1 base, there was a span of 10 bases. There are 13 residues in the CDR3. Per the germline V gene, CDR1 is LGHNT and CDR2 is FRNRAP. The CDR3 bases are TGTGCTAGTGCCTCCCTAGGGAACACTGAAGCTTTCTTT. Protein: CASASLGNTEAFF.

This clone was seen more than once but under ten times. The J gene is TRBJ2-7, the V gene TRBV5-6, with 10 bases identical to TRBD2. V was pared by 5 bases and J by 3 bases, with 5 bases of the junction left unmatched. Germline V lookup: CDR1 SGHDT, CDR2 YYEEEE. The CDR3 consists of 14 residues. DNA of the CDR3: TGTGCCAGCAGTTCGGGACTAGCGAACTACGAGCAGTACTTC. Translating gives CASSSGLANYEQYF.